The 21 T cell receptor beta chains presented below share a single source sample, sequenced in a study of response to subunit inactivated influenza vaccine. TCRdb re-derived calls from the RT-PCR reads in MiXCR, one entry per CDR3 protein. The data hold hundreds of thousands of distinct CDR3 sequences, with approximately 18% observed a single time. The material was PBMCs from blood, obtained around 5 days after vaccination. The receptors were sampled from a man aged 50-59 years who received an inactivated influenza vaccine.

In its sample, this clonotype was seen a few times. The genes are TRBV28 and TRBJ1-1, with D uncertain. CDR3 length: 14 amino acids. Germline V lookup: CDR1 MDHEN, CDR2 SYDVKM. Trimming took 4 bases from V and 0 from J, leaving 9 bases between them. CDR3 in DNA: TGTGCCAGCAGTTCCCCTTACATGAACACTGAAGCTTTCTTT. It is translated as CASSSPYMNTEAFF.

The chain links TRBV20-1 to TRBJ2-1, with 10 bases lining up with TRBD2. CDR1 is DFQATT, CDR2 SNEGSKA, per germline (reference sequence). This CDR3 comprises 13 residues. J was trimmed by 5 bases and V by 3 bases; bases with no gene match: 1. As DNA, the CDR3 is TGCAGTGCTAGTGGACTAGCGGACAATGAGCAGTTCTTC. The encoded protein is CSASGLADNEQFF.

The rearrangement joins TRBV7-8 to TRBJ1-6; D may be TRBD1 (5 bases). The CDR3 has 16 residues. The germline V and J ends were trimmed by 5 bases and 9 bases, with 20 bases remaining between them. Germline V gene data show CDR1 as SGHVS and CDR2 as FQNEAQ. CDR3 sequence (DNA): TGTGCCAGCAGCCTTCGGGACGACCGAGTAGGTTCACCCCTCCACTTT. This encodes CASSLRDDRVGSPLHF.

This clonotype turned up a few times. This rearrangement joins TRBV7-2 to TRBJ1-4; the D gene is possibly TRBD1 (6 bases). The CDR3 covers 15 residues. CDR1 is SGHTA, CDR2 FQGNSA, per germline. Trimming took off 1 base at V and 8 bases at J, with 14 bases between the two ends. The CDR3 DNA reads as TGTGCCAGCAGCTTAGTGGGGGGCGCTTTGGAAAAACTGTTTTTT. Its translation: CASSLVGGALEKLFF.

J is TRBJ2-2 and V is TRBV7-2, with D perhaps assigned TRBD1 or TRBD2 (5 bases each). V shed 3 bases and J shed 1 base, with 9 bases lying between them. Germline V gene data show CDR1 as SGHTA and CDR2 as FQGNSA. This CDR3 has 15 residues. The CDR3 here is CASSFGAVNTGELFF. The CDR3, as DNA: TGTGCCAGCAGCTTCGGGGCGGTGAACACCGGGGAGCTGTTTTTT.

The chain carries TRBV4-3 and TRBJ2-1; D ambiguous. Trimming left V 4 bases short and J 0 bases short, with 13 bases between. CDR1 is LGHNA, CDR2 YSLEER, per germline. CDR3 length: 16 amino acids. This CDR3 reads CASSPQGMSSYNEQFF. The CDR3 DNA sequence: TGCGCCAGCAGCCCACAAGGGATGAGCTCCTACAATGAGCAGTTCTTC.

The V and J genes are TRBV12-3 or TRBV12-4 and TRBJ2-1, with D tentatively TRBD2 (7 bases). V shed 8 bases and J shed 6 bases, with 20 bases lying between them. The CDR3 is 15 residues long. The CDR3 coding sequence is TGTGCCAGCCTCGCCCGGGGGGCTGTATTCAATGAGCAGTTCTTC. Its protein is CASLARGAVFNEQFF.

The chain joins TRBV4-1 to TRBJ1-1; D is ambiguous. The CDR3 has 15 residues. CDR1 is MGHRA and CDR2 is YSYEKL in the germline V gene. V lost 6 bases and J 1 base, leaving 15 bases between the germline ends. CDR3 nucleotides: TGCGCCAGCAGTCAGTACTGGGGTTCGAACACTGAAGCTTTCTTT. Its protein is CASSQYWGSNTEAFF.

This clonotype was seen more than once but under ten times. The DNA for the CDR3 is TGCAGCGCTCGGGGCGGCGGCGGGGGCCGCGTGAAAACCGGGGAGCTGTTTTTT. Amino acids: CSARGGGGGRVKTGELFF. J is TRBJ2-2 and V is TRBV29-1, with D possibly TRBD2 on 7 matching bases. The V and J ends lost 7 bases and 5 bases respectively, with 29 bases between them. Per germline, CDR1 SQVTM and CDR2 ANQGSEA. CDR3 length equals 18 residues.

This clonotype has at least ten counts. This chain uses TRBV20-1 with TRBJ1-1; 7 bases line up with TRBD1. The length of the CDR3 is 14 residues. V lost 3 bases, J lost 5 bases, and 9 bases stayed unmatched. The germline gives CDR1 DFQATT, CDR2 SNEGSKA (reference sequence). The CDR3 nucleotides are TGCAGTGCTAGGAGTGACAGGGTTAGGACTGAAGCTTTCTTT. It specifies CSARSDRVRTEAFF.

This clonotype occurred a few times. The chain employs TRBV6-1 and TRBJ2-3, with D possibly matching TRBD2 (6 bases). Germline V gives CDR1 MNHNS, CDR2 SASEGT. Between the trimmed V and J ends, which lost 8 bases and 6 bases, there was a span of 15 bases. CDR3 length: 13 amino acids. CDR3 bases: TGTGCCAGCCGGAGGGGACTTGAGGATACGCAGTATTTT. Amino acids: CASRRGLEDTQYF.

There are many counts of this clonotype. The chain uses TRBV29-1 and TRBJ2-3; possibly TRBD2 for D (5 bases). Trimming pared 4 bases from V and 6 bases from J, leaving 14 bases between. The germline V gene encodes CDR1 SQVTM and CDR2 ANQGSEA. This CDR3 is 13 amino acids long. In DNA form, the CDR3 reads TGCAGCGTTGCGTTAGCGATATCCGATACGCAGTATTTT. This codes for CSVALAISDTQYF.

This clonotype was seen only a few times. The CDR3 nucleotides are TGTGCCAGCAGGACGGGGGGTTCAACTAATGAAAAACTGTTTTTT. Translation gives CASRTGGSTNEKLFF. The chain couples TRBV6-1 to TRBJ1-4, with a weak D call TRBD1 (5 bases). Germline V CDR1 and CDR2: MNHNS, SASEGT. The CDR3 has 15 residues. Trimming took off 6 bases at V and 0 bases at J, with 11 bases between the two ends.

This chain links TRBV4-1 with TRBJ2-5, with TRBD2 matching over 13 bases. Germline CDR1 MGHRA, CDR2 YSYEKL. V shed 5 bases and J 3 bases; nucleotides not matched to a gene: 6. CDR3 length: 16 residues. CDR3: CASSIRLAGGKETQYF. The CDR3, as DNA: TGCGCCAGCAGCATTCGACTAGCGGGGGGAAAAGAGACCCAGTACTTC.

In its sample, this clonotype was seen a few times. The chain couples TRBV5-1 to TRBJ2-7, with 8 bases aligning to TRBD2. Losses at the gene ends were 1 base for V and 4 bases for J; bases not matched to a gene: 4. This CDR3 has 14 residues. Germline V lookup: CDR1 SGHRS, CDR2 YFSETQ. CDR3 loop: CASSLQAGEYEQYF. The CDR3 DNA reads TGCGCCAGCAGCTTGCAAGCGGGAGAGTACGAGCAGTACTTC.

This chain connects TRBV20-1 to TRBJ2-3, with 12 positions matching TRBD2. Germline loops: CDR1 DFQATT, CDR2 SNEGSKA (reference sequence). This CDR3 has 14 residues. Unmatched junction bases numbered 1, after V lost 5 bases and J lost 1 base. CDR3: CSALAGGRTDTQYF. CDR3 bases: TGCAGTGCTCTAGCGGGGGGGCGCACAGATACGCAGTATTTT.

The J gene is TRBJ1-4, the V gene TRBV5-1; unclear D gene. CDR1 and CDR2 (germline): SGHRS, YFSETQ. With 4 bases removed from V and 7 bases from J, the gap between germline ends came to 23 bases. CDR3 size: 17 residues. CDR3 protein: CASSHRVRADSSEKLFF. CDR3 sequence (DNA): TGCGCCAGCAGCCACCGTGTTAGGGCCGATTCTAGTGAAAAACTGTTTTTT.

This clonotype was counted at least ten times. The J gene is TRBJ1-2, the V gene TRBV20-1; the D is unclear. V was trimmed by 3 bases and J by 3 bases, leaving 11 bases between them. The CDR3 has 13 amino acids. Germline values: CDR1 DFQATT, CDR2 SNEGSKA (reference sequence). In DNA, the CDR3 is TGCAGTGCTAGTTCGACGGGGTACTATGGCTACACCTTC. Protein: CSASSTGYYGYTF.

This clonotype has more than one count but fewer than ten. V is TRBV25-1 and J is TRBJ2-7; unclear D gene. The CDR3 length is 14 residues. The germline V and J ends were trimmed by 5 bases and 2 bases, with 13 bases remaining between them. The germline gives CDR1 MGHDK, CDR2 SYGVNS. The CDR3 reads CASSPWKDAYEQYF. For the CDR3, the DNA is TGTGCCAGCAGTCCCTGGAAGGATGCCTACGAGCAGTACTTC.

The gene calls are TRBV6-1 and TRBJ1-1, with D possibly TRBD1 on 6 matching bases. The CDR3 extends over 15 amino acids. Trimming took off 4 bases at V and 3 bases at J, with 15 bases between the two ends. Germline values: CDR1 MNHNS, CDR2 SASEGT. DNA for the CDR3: TGTGCCAGCAGTGGAGCCAGGGGTTATGACACTGAAGCTTTCTTT. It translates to CASSGARGYDTEAFF.

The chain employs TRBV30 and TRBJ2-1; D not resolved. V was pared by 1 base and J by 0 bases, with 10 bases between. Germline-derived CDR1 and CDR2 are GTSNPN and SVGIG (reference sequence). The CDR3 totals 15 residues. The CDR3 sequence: CAWSAGSSSYNEQFF. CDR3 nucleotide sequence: TGTGCCTGGAGTGCCGGGTCCAGCTCCTACAATGAGCAGTTCTTC.